The T cell receptor (beta chain) under discussion was sequenced for a study of regulatory T cells in long-lasting Graves disease. This clonotype was found a few times. What it binds is not known. Investigators prepared the TCR beta libraries by applying iRepertoire HTBI primers and Arm-PCR of CDR3 regions. TCRdb ran MiXCR on the multiplex PCR reads and lists one entry per CDR3 protein. The sample contains 400,000 to 550,000 distinct CDR3 sequences, under 15% of which appear only once. The time point here: newly diagnosed GD, antithyroid drugs for less than 3 months. There was RNA extracted from PBMCs, and the TCR library was made from it. General study points: TCR diversity in persistent Graves' patients was below that of newly diagnosed ones.

The CDR3 runs 15 residues. V shed 2 bases, J shed 0 bases, and the junction held 2 bases outside the gene matches. Per germline, CDR1 MGHDK and CDR2 SYGVNS. These data also formed part of another study, on T cells in Graves' hyperthyroidism and ophthalmopathy. That paper notes: With the HTBI primer set, the TCR CDR3 went through a first round of RT-PCR.

The source is a woman in her thirties with Graves disease. Specimen: peripheral blood mononuclear cells (PBMCs), collected at new diagnosis, from a patient treated with antithyroid drugs. The chain has TRBV25-1 and TRBJ1-1; 8 nucleotides agree with TRBD1. The chain's CDR3 is CASSEGGQVNTEAFF. CDR3 nucleotides: TGTGCCAGCAGTGAAGGGGGACAGGTGAACACTGAAGCTTTCTTT.